The T cell receptor (beta chain) described here comes from a study of CD8 T cells in Susac syndrome. CD8+ and CD4+ blood T cells underwent TCR beta sequencing. Both CD4+ and CD8+ T cells were negatively isolated, and TEMRA cells underwent FACS enrichment. Random-hexamer reverse transcription was applied to roughly 0.5 to 1 ug RNA. MiXCR was run by TCRdb on the immunoSEQ multiplex PCR reads, yielding one entry per CDR3 protein. The top ten clones hold over 0.07% of a sample with some 150,000 distinct CDR3 sequences, 94% of them seen once. Trimming took 0 bases from V and 0 from J; bases not matched to a gene: 4. Germline V gene lookup returns CDR1 SGHRS and CDR2 YFSETQ. This CDR3 comprises 16 residues.

The chain is built from TRBV5-1 and TRBJ2-3; 7 bases agree with TRBD2. The sequenced material came from CD4+ T cells from PBMCs. The sequence came from a human donor in good health. The CDR3 bases are TGCGCCAGCAGCTTGGAGCTAGCGGCTAGCACAGATACGCAGTATTTT. Protein sequence: CASSLELAASTDTQYF. Full variable domain (remainder filled in from reference TRBV5-1 and TRBJ2-3): KAGVTQTPRYLIKTRGQQVTLSCSPISGHRSVSWYQQTPGQGLQFLFEYFSETQRNKGNFPGRFSGRQFSNSRSEMNVSTLELGDSALYLCASSLELAASTDTQYFGPGTRLTVL.